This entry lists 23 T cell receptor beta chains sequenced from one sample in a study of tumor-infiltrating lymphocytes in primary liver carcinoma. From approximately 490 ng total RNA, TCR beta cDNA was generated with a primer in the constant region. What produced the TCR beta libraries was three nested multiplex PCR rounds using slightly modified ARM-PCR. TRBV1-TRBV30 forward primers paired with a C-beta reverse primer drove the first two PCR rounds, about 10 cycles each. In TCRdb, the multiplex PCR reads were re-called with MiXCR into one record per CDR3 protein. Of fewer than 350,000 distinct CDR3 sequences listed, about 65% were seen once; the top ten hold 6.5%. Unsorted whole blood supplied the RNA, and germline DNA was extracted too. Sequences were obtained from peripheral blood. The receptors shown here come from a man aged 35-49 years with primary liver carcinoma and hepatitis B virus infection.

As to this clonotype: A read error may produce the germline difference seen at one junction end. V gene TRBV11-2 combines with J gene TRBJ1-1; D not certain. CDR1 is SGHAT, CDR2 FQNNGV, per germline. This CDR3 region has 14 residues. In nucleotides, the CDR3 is TGTGTCAGCAGCCGAGGAACGGTGAACACTGAGGCTTTCTTT. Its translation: CVSSRGTVNTEAFF.

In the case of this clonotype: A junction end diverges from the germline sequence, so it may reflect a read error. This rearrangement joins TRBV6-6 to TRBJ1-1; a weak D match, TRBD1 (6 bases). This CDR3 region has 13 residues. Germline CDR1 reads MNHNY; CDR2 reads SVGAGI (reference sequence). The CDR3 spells CACSVQGNTEAFF. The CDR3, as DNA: TGTGCCTGCAGCGTACAGGGAAACACTGAAGCTTTCTTT.

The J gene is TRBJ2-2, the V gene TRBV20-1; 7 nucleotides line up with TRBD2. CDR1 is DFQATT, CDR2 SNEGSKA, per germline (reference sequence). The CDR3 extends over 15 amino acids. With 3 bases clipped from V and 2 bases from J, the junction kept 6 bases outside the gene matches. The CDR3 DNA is TGCAGTGCTAGTAGTCTAGCGGTTAACACCGGGGAGCTGTTTTTT. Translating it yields CSASSLAVNTGELFF.

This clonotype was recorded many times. CDR3 sequence (DNA): TGTGCCATCAGCGGGACTTCCAAGGAGGAGACCCAGTACTTC. It translates to CAISGTSKEETQYF. The V and J genes are TRBV10-3 and TRBJ2-5; tentative D call: TRBD2 (6 bases). This CDR3 contains 14 residues. Germline V gene sequence: CDR1 ENHRY, CDR2 SYGVKD. Between the trimmed V and J ends, which lost 6 bases and 5 bases, there was a span of 16 bases.

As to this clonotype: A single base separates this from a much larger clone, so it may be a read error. CDR3 protein: CASSVYRDSRWLQYF. CDR3 DNA: TGTGCCAGCAGTGTCTACCGGGACAGCCGATGGTTGCAGTACTTC. The chain links TRBV6-1 to TRBJ2-5, with TRBD1 identical over 7 bases. The CDR3 spans 15 residues. Germline V gene data show CDR1 as MNHNS and CDR2 as SASEGT. Germline trimming cut 4 bases from V and 11 bases from J; bases unmatched to any gene: 16.

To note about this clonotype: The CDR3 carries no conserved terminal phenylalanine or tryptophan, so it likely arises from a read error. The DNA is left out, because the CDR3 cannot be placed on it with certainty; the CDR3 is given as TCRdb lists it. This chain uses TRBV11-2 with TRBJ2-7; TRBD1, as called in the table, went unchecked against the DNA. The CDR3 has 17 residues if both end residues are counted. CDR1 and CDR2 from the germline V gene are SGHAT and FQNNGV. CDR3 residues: CASSLVFTVGRSYELYL.

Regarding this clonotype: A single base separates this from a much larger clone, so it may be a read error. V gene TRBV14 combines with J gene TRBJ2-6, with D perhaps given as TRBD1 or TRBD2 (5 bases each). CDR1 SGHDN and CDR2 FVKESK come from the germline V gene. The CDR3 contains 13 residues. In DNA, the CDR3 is TGTGCCAGCAGAAGGACTGGGGCCAACTTCCTGACTTTC. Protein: CASRRTGANFLTF.

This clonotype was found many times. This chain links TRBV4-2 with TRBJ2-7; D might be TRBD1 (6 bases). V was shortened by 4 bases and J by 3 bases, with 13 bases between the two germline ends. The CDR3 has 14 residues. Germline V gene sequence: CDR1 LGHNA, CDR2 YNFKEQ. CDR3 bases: TGTGCCAGCAGCCCGAGGACAGCCTTCTACGAGCAGTACTTC. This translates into CASSPRTAFYEQYF.

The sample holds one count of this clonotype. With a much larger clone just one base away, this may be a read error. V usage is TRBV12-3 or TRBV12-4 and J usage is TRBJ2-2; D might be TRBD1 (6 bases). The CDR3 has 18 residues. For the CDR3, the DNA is TGTGCCAGCAGTTCACCCATTGGGGGCGGCGCGAAAACCGGGGAGCTGTTTTTT. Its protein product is CASSSPIGGGAKTGELFF.

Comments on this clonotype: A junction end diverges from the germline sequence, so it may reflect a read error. CDR3 region: CASRPDRDEKKLFF. CDR3 nucleotide sequence: TGTGCTAGCAGACCGGACAGGGATGAGAAAAAACTGTTTTTT. J is TRBJ1-4 and V is TRBV11-2; 8 positions match TRBD1. From germline, CDR1 is SGHAT and CDR2 FQNNGV. The CDR3 runs 14 residues.

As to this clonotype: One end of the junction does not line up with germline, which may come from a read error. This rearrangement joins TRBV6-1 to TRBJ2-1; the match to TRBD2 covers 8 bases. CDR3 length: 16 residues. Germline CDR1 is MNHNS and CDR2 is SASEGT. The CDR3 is CASSEAGAGAVNGQFF. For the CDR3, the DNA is TGTGCCAGCAGTGAAGCGGGAGCGGGAGCGGTAAATGGGCAGTTCTTC.

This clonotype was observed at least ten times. This CDR3 reads CASSQDPNPYSNQPQHF. Here the CDR3 DNA reads TGCGCCAGCAGCCAAGATCCGAACCCTTATAGCAATCAGCCCCAGCATTTT. V is TRBV4-1 and J is TRBJ1-5; unclear D gene. Germline V gene data show CDR1 as MGHRA and CDR2 as YSYEKL. CDR3 length equals 17 residues. V lost 0 bases to trimming and J lost 0 bases, with 12 bases between them.

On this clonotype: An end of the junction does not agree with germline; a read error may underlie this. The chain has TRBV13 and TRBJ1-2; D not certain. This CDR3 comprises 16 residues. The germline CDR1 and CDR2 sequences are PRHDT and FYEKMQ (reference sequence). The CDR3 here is CARSPPTTAGNYGYTF. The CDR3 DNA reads TGTGCTAGAAGCCCCCCCACAACAGCCGGTAATTATGGTTACACCTTC.

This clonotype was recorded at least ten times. As DNA, the CDR3 is TGCAGCGTTGAACAGACAGGGGGCGCGTCTGAAGCTTTCTTT. Protein sequence: CSVEQTGGASEAFF. The chain joins TRBV29-1 to TRBJ1-1; the match to TRBD1 covers 10 bases. The CDR3 totals 14 residues. Trimming cost V 2 bases and J 6 bases; bases outside gene matches: 6. Germline values: CDR1 SQVTM, CDR2 ANQGSEA.

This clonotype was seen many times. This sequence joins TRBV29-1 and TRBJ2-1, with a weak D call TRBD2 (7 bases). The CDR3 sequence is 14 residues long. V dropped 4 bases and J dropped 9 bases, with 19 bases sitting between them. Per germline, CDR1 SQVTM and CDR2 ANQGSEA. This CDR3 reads CSVALGAGDIEQFF. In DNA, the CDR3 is TGCAGCGTTGCCCTGGGGGCGGGAGACATTGAGCAGTTCTTC.

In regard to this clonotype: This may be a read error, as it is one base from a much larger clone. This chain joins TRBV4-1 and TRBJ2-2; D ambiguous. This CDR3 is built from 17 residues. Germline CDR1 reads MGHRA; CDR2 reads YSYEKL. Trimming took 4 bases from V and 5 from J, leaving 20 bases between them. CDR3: CASSPRVSSDRTGELFF. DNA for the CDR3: TGCGCCAGCAGCCCTCGGGTGTCATCGGATCGGACCGGGGAGCTGTTTTTT.

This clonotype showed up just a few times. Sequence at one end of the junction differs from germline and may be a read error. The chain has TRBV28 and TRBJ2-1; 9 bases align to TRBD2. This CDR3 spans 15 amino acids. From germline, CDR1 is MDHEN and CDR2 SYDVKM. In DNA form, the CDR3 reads TGTGCCAGCAAACCGGCGGGGGGGTCATACAATGAGCAGTCCTTC. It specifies CASKPAGGSYNEQSF.

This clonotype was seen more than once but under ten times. DNA for the CDR3: TGTGCCAGCAGCTTAGCGGTAGGGCCAGGGGGTAGCAATGAGCAGTTCTTC. It translates to CASSLAVGPGGSNEQFF. V gene TRBV7-9 combines with J gene TRBJ2-1, with 7 bases fitting TRBD1. V was pared by 0 bases and J by 6 bases, with 11 bases of the junction left unmatched. The CDR3 spans 17 residues. Germline loops: CDR1 SEHNR, CDR2 FQNEAQ (reference sequence).

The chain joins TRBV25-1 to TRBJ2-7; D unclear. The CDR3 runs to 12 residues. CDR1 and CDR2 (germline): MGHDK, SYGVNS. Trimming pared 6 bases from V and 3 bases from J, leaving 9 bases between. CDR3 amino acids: CASSPNIYEQYF. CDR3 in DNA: TGTGCCAGCAGCCCCAACATCTACGAGCAGTACTTC.

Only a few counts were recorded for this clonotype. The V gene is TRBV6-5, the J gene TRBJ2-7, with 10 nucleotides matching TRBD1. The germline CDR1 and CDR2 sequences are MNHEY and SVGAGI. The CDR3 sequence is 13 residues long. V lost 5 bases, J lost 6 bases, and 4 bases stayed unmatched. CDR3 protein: CASSTGTGVEQYF. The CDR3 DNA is TGTGCCAGCAGTACCGGGACAGGGGTCGAGCAGTACTTC.

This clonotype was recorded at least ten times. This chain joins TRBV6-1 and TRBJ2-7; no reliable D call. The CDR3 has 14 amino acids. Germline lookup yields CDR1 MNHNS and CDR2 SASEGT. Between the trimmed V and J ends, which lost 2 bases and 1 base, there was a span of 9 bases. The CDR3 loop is CASSERLGSYEQYF. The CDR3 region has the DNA TGTGCCAGCAGTGAAAGGCTAGGGTCCTACGAGCAGTACTTC.

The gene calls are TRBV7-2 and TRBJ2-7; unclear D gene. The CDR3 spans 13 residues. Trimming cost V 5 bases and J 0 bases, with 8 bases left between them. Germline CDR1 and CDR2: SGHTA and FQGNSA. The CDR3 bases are TGTACCAGCAGCAGGACCCTCTCCTACGAGCAGTACTTC. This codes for CTSSRTLSYEQYF.

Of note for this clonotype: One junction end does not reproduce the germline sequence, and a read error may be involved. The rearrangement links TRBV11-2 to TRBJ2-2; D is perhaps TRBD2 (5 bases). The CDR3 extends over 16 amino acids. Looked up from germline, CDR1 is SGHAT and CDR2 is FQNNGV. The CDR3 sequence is CTSSLQPSWIIGELFF. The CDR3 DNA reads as TGTACCAGCAGCTTACAGCCTAGCTGGATCATCGGGGAGCTGTTTTTT.